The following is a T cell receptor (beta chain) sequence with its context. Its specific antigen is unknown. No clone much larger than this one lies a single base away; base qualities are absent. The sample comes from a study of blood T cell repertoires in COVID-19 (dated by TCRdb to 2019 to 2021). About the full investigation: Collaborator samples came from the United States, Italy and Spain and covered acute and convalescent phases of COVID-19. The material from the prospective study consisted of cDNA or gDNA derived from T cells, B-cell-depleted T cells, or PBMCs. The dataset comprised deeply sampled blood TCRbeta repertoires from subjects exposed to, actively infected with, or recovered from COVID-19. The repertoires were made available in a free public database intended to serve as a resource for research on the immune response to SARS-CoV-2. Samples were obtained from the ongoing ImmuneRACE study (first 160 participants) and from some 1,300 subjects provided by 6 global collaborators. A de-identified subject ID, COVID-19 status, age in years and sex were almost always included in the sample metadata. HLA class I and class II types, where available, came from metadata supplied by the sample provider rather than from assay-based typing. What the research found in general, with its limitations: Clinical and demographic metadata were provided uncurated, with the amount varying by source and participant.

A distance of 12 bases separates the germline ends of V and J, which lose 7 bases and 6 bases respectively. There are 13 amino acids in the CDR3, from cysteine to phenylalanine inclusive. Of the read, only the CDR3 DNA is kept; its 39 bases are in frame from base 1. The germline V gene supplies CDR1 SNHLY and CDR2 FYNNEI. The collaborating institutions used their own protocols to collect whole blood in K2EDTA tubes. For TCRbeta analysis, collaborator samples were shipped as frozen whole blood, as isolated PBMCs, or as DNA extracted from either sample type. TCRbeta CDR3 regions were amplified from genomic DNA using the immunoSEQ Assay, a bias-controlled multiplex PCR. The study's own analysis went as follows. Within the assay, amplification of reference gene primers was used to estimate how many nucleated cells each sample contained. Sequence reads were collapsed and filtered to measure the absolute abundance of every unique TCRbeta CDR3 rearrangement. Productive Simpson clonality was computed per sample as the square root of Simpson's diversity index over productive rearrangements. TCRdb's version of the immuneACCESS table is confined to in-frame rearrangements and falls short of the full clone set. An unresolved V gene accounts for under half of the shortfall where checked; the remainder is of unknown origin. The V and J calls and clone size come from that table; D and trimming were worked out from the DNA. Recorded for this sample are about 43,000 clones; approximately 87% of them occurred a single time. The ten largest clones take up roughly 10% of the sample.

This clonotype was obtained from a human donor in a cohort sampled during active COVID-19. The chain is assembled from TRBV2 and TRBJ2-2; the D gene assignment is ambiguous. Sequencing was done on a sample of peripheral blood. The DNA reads TGTGCCAGCACTAAAAGTTTGGCCGGGGAGCTGTTTTTT. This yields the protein CASTKSLAGELFF.